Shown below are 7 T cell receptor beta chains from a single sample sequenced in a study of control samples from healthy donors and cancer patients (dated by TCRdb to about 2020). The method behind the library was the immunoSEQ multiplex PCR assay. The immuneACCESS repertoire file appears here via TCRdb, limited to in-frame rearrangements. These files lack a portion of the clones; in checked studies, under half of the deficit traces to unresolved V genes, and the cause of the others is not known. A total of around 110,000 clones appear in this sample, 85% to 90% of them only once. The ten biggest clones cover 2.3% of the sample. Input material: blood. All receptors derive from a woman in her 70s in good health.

CDR3 protein: CASSLTLETQYF. The CDR3 DNA follows: TGTGCCAGCAGCCTTACTTTAGAGACCCAGTACTTC. V and J are TRBV7-2 and TRBJ2-5; D not resolved. The germline V and J ends were trimmed by 5 bases and 4 bases, with 8 bases remaining between them. CDR1 is SGHTA, CDR2 FQGNSA, per germline. This CDR3 has 12 residues.

The CDR3, as DNA: TGTGCCAGCAGAGGGGCTAATTCACCCCTCCACTTT. This translates into CASRGANSPLHF. The genes are TRBV7-9 and TRBJ1-6, with D possibly matching TRBD1 (5 bases). Germline CDR1 and CDR2: SEHNR and FQNEAQ (reference sequence). The CDR3 is made up of 12 amino acids. Trimming stripped 6 bases from V and 6 bases from J, with 6 bases between.

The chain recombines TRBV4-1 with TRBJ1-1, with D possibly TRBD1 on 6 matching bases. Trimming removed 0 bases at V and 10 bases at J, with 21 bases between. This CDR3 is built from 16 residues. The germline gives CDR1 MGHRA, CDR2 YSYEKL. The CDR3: CASSQDRLGGPPRAFF. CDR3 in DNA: TGCGCCAGCAGCCAAGATCGGCTGGGGGGCCCACCCCGAGCTTTCTTT.

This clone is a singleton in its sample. CDR3 loop: CAISESGGGGNTEAFF. DNA for the CDR3: TGTGCCATCAGTGAGTCGGGGGGAGGGGGTAACACTGAAGCTTTCTTT. This sequence joins TRBV10-3 and TRBJ1-1; TRBD1 might be the D (6 bases). V was shortened by 0 bases and J by 2 bases, with 13 bases between the two germline ends. Germline loops: CDR1 ENHRY, CDR2 SYGVKD. The CDR3 is 16 residues long.

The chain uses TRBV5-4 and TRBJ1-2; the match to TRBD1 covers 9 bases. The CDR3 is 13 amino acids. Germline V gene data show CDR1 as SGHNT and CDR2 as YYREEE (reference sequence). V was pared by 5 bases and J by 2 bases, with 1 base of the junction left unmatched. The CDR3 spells CASRQGANYGYTF. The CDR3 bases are TGTGCCAGCAGACAGGGGGCGAACTATGGCTACACCTTC.

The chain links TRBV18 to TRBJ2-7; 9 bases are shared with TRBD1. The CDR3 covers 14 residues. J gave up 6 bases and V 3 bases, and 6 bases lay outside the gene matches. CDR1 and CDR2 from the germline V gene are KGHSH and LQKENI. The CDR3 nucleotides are TGTGCCAGCTCACCGGGACAGGGTCTAGGCGAGCAGTACTTC. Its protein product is CASSPGQGLGEQYF.

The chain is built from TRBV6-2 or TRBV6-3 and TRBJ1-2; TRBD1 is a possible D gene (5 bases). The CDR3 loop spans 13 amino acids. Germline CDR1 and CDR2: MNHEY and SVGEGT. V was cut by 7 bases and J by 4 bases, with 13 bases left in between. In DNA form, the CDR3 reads TGTGCCAGCACCCCGGGACTCGGCTATGGCTACACCTTC. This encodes CASTPGLGYGYTF.